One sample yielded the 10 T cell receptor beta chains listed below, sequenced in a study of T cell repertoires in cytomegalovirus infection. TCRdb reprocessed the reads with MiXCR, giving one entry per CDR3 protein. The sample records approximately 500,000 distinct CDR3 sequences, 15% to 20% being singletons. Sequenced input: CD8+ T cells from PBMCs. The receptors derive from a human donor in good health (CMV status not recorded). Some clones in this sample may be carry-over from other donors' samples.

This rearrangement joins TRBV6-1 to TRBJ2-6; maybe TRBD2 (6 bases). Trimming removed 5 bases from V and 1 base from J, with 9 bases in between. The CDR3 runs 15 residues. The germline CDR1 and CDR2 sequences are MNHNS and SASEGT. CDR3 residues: CASSYGGSGANVLTF. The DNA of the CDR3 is TGTGCCAGCAGTTACGGGGGATCTGGGGCCAACGTCCTGACTTTC.

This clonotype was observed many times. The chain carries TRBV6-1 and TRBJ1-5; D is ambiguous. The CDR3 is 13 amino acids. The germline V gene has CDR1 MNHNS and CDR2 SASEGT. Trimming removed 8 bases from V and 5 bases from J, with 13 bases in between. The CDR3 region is CASVGLGYQPQHF. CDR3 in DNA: TGTGCCAGCGTCGGGTTGGGGTATCAGCCCCAGCATTTT.

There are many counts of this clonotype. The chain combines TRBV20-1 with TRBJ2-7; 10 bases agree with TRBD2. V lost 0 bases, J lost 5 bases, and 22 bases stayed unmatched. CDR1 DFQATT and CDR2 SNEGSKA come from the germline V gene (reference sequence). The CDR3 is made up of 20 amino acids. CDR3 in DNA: TGCAGTGCTAGAGATCCGGAGGGGGTTTTGGCTAGCGGGAGTGATGACGAGCAGTACTTC. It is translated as CSARDPEGVLASGSDDEQYF.

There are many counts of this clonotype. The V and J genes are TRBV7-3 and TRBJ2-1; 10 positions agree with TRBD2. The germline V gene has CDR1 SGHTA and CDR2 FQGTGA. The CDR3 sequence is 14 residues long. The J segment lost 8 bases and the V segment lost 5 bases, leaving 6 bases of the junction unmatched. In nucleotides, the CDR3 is TGTGCCAGCAGCCCCCGGACTAGCGGATATGAGCAGTTCTTC. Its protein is CASSPRTSGYEQFF.

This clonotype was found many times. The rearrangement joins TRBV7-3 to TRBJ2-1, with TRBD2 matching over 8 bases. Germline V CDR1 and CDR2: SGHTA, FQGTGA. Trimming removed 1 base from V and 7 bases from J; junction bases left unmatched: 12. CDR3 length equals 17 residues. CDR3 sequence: CASSLKVAGGHVNEQFF. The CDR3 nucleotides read TGTGCCAGCAGCTTAAAAGTGGCGGGGGGCCATGTAAATGAGCAGTTCTTC.

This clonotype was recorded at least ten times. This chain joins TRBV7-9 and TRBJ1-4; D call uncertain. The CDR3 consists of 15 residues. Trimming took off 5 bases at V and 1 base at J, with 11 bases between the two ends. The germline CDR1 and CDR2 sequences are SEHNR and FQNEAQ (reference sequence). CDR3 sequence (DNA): TGTGCCAGCAGCCCTAAGAATCGAACTAATGAAAAACTGTTTTTT. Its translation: CASSPKNRTNEKLFF.

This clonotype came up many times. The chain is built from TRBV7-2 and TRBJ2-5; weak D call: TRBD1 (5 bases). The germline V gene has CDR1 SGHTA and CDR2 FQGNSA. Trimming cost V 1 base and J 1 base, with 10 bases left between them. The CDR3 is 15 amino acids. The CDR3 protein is CASSLGQLLQETQYF. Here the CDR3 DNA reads TGTGCCAGCAGCTTAGGACAGCTACTCCAAGAGACCCAGTACTTC.

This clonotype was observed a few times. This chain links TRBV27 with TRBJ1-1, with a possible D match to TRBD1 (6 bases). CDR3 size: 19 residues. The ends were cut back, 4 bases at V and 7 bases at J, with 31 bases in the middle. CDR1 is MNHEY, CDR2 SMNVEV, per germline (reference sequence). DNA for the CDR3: TGTGCCAGCAGTTCCGAATCAGGGGCGCTTGGGGTGCGTCGGGGTGAAGCTTTCTTT. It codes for CASSSESGALGVRRGEAFF.

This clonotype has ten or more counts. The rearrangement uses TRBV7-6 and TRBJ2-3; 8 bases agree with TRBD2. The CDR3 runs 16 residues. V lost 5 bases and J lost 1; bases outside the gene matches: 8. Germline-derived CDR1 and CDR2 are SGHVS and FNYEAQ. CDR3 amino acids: CASSQESGSGTDTQYF. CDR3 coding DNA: TGTGCCAGCAGCCAAGAAAGCGGGAGTGGCACAGATACGCAGTATTTT.

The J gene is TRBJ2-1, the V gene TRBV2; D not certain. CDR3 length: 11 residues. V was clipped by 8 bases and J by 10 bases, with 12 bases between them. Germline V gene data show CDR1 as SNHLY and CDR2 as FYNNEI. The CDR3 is CASGPPREQFF. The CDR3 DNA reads TGTGCCAGCGGACCCCCGCGAGAGCAGTTCTTC.